These 24 T cell receptor beta chains were all obtained from the same sample, sequenced in a study of Ad26.COV2.S vaccination and SARS-CoV-2 variants. The treatment is: roughly 18 received Ad26.COV2.S at low or high dose, single or two shots; about 5 received placebo; per-sample allocation not given. Sampling took place 63 days after the first vaccine or placebo injection. Produced via immunoSEQ multiplex PCR; TCRdb's table is partial and in-frame only. Here the sample spans 300,000 to 350,000 clones, roughly 89% being singletons. The sample in question was peripheral blood, obtained in a trial of Ad26.COV2.S vaccine versus placebo. These TCRs come from a person aged 18-65 years who received the Ad26.COV2.S COVID-19 vaccine or a placebo.

The gene calls are TRBV18 and TRBJ2-3; D perhaps matches TRBD1 (6 bases). Trimming cost V 3 bases and J 5 bases, with 15 bases left between them. Germline lookup yields CDR1 KGHSH and CDR2 LQKENI. The CDR3 has 15 amino acids. The CDR3 region is CASSPSQGLKDTQYF. The CDR3 DNA follows: TGTGCCAGCTCACCTTCCCAGGGGCTGAAAGATACGCAGTATTTT.

The J gene is TRBJ2-3, the V gene TRBV5-4; tentative D call: TRBD2 (6 bases). This CDR3 comprises 15 residues. Deletions cut 2 bases from V and 0 bases from J, with 10 bases between. Germline V gives CDR1 SGHNT, CDR2 YYREEE (reference sequence). The CDR3 DNA reads TGTGCCAGCAGCTTTACCGGGACTAGCACAGATACGCAGTATTTT. The encoded protein is CASSFTGTSTDTQYF.

The chain combines TRBV5-1 with TRBJ2-7, with 7 nucleotides matching TRBD1. V gave up 1 base and J gave up 7 bases; unmatched junction bases: 5. The germline CDR1 and CDR2 sequences are SGHRS and YFSETQ. The CDR3 length is 13 residues. The CDR3 sequence is CASSLSRDSEQYF. CDR3 bases: TGCGCCAGCAGCTTGTCCCGGGACAGTGAGCAGTACTTC.

This clone has just a few counts. The chain uses TRBV28 and TRBJ1-6; 8 bases map to TRBD1. This CDR3 has 16 amino acids. J lost 9 bases, V lost 5 bases, and 12 bases had no gene match. Germline V CDR1 and CDR2: MDHEN, SYDVKM. CDR3 sequence (DNA): TGTGCCAGCAGTCCCGAAGTCCCAGGGGGCGGTTCACCCCTCCACTTT. It codes for CASSPEVPGGGSPLHF.

Points on this clone: At one boundary the junction diverges from the germline segment, which might be a read error. The chain carries TRBV2 and TRBJ2-7; the D is unclear. Germline V gene data show CDR1 as SNHLY and CDR2 as FYNNEI. The CDR3 contains 14 residues. CDR3 bases: TGTGCCAGCAGGGAAGGCTTCGTTGCGTACGAGCAGTACTTC. The encoded protein is CASREGFVAYEQYF.

This sequence joins TRBV7-3 and TRBJ2-7, with D possibly being TRBD1 or TRBD2 (5 bases each). The CDR3 length is 14 residues. CDR1 SGHTA and CDR2 FQGTGA come from the germline V gene. Trimming pared 5 bases from V and 3 bases from J, leaving 14 bases between. The CDR3 reads CASSDHRDRYEQYF. DNA of the CDR3: TGTGCCAGCAGCGATCACCGGGACCGCTACGAGCAGTACTTC.

This clone was counted between two and nine times. The CDR3 sequence is CASSMNGGAEAFF. CDR3 DNA: TGTGCCAGTAGTATGAACGGGGGCGCTGAAGCTTTCTTT. The chain is built from TRBV19 and TRBJ1-1; perhaps TRBD1 as D (6 bases). Germline V gene lookup returns CDR1 LNHDA and CDR2 SQIVND (reference sequence). Trimming removed 3 bases from V and 6 bases from J, with 11 bases in between. The CDR3 spans 13 residues.

The chain is built from TRBV7-9 and TRBJ2-7, with D possibly TRBD2 on 6 matching bases. Trimming removed 4 bases from V and 1 base from J, with 11 bases in between. Per the germline V gene, CDR1 is SEHNR and CDR2 is FQNEAQ (reference sequence). This CDR3 contains 14 residues. The CDR3 region is CASSSGSRSYEQYF. CDR3 in DNA: TGTGCCAGCAGCTCCGGGAGTCGGTCCTACGAGCAGTACTTC.

The J gene is TRBJ2-1, the V gene TRBV10-3; TRBD2 is a possible D gene (5 bases). Per germline, CDR1 ENHRY and CDR2 SYGVKD. The V end lost 2 bases, the J end lost 5 bases, and 13 bases lay between the germline ends. CDR3 length: 15 amino acids. The CDR3 DNA reads TGTGCCATCAGTGAGGGACTTCCCCCAGACAATGAGCAGTTCTTC. Translated, it gives CAISEGLPPDNEQFF.

This clone appeared a single time. The chain combines TRBV18 with TRBJ1-1, with TRBD1 matching over 8 bases. Germline V gene data show CDR1 as KGHSH and CDR2 as LQKENI. The CDR3 is made up of 13 amino acids. V lost 6 bases and J lost 4; bases outside the gene matches: 4. The CDR3 loop reads CASSPTGGTEAFF. The CDR3 DNA reads TGTGCCAGCTCGCCTACAGGGGGCACTGAAGCTTTCTTT.

V is TRBV14 and J is TRBJ1-1; tentatively, D is TRBD1 (5 bases). The CDR3 sequence is 13 residues long. V gave up 3 bases and J gave up 3 bases, with 8 bases separating them. Per the germline V gene, CDR1 is SGHDN and CDR2 is FVKESK. The CDR3 here is CASSQGRDTEAFF. In nucleotides, the CDR3 is TGTGCCAGCAGCCAGGGGCGGGACACTGAAGCTTTCTTT.

This sequence joins TRBV27 and TRBJ1-5; 9 positions match TRBD1. Germline V CDR1 and CDR2: MNHEY, SMNVEV (reference sequence). There are 14 residues in the CDR3. V trimming: 6 bases; J trimming: 7 bases; junction bases outside the gene matches: 7. CDR3 sequence reads: CASRGTGGEQPQHF. CDR3 DNA: TGTGCCAGCAGGGGAACAGGGGGCGAGCAGCCCCAGCATTTT.

The CDR3 nucleotides read TGTGCCAGCAGCTTAGTGGGCCCAGGGGGCAATCAGCCCCAGCATTTT. Protein sequence: CASSLVGPGGNQPQHF. This sequence joins TRBV7-9 and TRBJ1-5; D might be TRBD1 (6 bases). Germline CDR1 is SEHNR and CDR2 is FQNEAQ (reference sequence). Trimming cost V 1 base and J 2 bases, with 12 bases left between them. The CDR3 length is 16 residues.

J is TRBJ2-3 and V is TRBV14; D is perhaps TRBD2 (5 bases). There are 16 residues in the CDR3. With 0 bases removed from V and 0 bases from J, the gap between germline ends came to 10 bases. CDR1 is SGHDN and CDR2 is FVKESK in the germline V gene. CDR3 region: CASSQDLRESTDTQYF. The DNA of the CDR3 is TGTGCCAGCAGCCAAGATCTTAGGGAGAGCACAGATACGCAGTATTTT.

V and J are TRBV11-2 and TRBJ1-1; D gene ambiguous. The CDR3 runs 13 residues. Trimming took off 1 base at V and 1 base at J, with 4 bases between the two ends. CDR1 and CDR2 from the germline V gene are SGHAT and FQNNGV. As DNA, the CDR3 is TGTGCCAGCAGCTTAGTCCGGAACACTGAAGCTTTCTTT. Amino acids: CASSLVRNTEAFF.

The V and J genes are TRBV25-1 and TRBJ1-5, with 7 bases that match TRBD1. CDR3 size: 17 residues. Germline CDR1 and CDR2: MGHDK and SYGVNS. The trim removed 6 bases at V and 3 bases at J, leaving 14 bases unmatched. The CDR3 loop reads CASSLSHRDSVNQPQHF. DNA for the CDR3: TGTGCCAGCAGCTTATCCCACCGGGACAGCGTCAATCAGCCCCAGCATTTT.

The V gene is TRBV27, the J gene TRBJ2-7; 8 nucleotides line up with TRBD1. The CDR3 spans 15 residues. V trimming: 6 bases; J trimming: 3 bases; junction bases outside the gene matches: 10. The germline CDR1 and CDR2 sequences are MNHEY and SMNVEV (reference sequence). The chain's CDR3 is CASRTAGTGLYEQYF. The CDR3 DNA is TGTGCCAGCAGGACAGCCGGGACAGGCCTCTACGAGCAGTACTTC.

The V and J genes are TRBV7-2 and TRBJ1-1; 9 positions agree with TRBD1. CDR1 is SGHTA, CDR2 FQGNSA, per germline. The trim removed 5 bases at V and 5 bases at J, leaving 6 bases unmatched. This CDR3 is built from 14 residues. The CDR3 DNA is TGTGCCAGCAGCACAGGGGGCGGGGGTACTGAAGCTTTCTTT. It specifies CASSTGGGGTEAFF.

The J gene is TRBJ2-2, the V gene TRBV28; no clear D gene. CDR3 length equals 12 residues. Per the germline V gene, CDR1 is MDHEN and CDR2 is SYDVKM. V gave up 6 bases and J gave up 6 bases, with 8 bases separating them. This CDR3 reads CASRSAPGELFF. DNA of the CDR3: TGTGCCAGCAGGTCAGCACCCGGGGAGCTGTTTTTT.

The chain has TRBV4-1 and TRBJ2-5, with 7 nucleotides matching TRBD1. The trim removed 1 base at V and 7 bases at J, leaving 9 bases unmatched. Germline CDR1 reads MGHRA; CDR2 reads YSYEKL. The CDR3 covers 15 residues. This CDR3 is CASSQAGTVEGTQYF. CDR3 nucleotide sequence: TGCGCCAGCAGCCAAGCCGGGACAGTGGAAGGGACCCAGTACTTC.

This clone has a handful of counts. The V call is TRBV7-9, the J call TRBJ1-6, with D hard to call. CDR1 and CDR2 (germline): SEHNR, FQNEAQ (reference sequence). With 0 bases removed from V and 11 bases from J, the gap between germline ends came to 20 bases. CDR3 length equals 17 residues. In DNA form, the CDR3 reads TGTGCCAGCAGCTTAGCGTCCAATTCTAGGCTAACGGCACCCCTCCACTTT. It yields the protein CASSLASNSRLTAPLHF.

The chain joins TRBV6-1 to TRBJ2-7, with D possibly matching TRBD2 (6 bases). Germline V gene lookup returns CDR1 MNHNS and CDR2 SASEGT. V dropped 0 bases and J dropped 3 bases, with 18 bases sitting between them. The CDR3 has 17 amino acids. This chain's CDR3 is CASSEARRGFRLYEQYF. In DNA, the CDR3 is TGTGCCAGCAGTGAAGCGCGTCGGGGGTTCCGACTCTACGAGCAGTACTTC.

This rearrangement joins TRBV7-2 to TRBJ2-2; maybe TRBD2 (6 bases). Trimming removed 2 bases at V and 6 bases at J, with 10 bases between. The CDR3 has 14 residues. The germline V gene encodes CDR1 SGHTA and CDR2 FQGNSA. CDR3 nucleotide sequence: TGTGCCAGCAGCTTAATCCCGGGGGCCGGGGAGCTGTTTTTT. It encodes CASSLIPGAGELFF.

The chain recombines TRBV30 with TRBJ2-1; either TRBD1 or TRBD2 may fit D (6 bases each). The germline V gene encodes CDR1 GTSNPN and CDR2 SVGIG (reference sequence). CDR3 size: 14 residues. V dropped 3 bases and J dropped 9 bases, with 18 bases sitting between them. DNA for the CDR3: TGTGCCTGGAGCTCAGGGGCGCGGGGTGCTGAGCAGTTCTTC. It codes for CAWSSGARGAEQFF.